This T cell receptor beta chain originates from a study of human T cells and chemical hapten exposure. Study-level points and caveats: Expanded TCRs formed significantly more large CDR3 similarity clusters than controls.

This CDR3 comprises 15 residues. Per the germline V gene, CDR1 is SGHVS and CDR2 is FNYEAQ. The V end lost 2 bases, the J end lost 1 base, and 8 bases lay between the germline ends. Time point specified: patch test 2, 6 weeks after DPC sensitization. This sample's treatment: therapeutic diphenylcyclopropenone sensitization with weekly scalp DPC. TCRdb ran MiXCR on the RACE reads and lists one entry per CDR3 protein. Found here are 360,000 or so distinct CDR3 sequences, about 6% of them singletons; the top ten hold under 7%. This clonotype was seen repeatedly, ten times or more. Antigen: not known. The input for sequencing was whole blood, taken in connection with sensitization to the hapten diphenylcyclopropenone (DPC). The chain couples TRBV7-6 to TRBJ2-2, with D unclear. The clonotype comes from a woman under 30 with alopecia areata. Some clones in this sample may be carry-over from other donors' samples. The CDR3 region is CASSLSGMNTGELFF. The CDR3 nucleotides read TGTGCCAGCAGCTTATCCGGAATGAACACCGGGGAGCTGTTTTTT.